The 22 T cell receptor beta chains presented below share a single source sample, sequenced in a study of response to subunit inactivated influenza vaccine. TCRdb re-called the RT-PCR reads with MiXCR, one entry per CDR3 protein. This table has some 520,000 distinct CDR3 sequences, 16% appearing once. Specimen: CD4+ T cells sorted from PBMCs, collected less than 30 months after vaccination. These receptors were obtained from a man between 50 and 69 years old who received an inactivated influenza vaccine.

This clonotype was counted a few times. DNA for the CDR3: TGTGCCAGCAGCTTAGGGGCTGGCCGGCCCCAGCATTTT. Its protein is CASSLGAGRPQHF. The V and J genes are TRBV11-2 and TRBJ1-5; D remains unclear. The CDR3 has 13 residues. Germline V CDR1 and CDR2: SGHAT, FQNNGV. V shed 1 base and J shed 9 bases, with 10 bases lying between them.

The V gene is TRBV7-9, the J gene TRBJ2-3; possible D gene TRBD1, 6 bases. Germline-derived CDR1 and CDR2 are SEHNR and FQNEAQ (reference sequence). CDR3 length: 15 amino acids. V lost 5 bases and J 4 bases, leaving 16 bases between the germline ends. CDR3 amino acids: CASSKGQINADTQYF. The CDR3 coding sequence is TGTGCCAGCAGCAAGGGACAAATCAACGCAGATACGCAGTATTTT.

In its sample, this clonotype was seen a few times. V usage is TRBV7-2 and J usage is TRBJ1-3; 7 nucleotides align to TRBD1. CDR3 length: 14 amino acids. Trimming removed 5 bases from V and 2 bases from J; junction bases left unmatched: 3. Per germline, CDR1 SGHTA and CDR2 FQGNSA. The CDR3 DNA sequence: TGTGCCAGCAGCACAGGGGTGACTGGAAACACCATATATTTT. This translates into CASSTGVTGNTIYF.

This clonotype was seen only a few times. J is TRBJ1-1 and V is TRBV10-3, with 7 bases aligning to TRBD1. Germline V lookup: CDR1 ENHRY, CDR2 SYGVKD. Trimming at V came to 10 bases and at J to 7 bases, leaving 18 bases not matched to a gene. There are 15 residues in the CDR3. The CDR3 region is CATRGQGGLENEAFF. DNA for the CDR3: TGTGCCACGCGGGGGCAGGGGGGCCTTGAGAATGAAGCTTTCTTT.

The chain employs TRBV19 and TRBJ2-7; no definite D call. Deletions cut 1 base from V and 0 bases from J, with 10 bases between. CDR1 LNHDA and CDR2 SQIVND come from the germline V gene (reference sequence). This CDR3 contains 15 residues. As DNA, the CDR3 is TGTGCCAGTAGTATAGGTGGCAGACACTCCTACGAGCAGTACTTC. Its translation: CASSIGGRHSYEQYF.

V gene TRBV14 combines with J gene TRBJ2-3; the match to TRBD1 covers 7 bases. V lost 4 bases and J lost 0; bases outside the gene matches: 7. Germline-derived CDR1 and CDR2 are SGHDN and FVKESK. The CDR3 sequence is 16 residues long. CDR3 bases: TGTGCCAGCAGCCCATACAGGGGATTGAGCACAGATACGCAGTATTTT. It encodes CASSPYRGLSTDTQYF.

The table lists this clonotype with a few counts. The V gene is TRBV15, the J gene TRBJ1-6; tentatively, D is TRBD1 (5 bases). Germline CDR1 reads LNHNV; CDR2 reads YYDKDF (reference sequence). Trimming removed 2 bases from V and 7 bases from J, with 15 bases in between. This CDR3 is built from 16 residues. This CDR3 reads CATSRTPGTENSPLHF. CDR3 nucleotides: TGTGCCACCAGCAGAACCCCCGGGACCGAGAATTCACCCCTCCACTTT.

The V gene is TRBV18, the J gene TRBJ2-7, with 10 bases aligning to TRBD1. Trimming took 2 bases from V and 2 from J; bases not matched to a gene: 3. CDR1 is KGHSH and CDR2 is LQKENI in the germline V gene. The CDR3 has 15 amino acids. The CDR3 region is CASSPRQGATYEQYF. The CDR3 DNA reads TGTGCCAGCTCACCAAGACAGGGGGCAACCTACGAGCAGTACTTC.

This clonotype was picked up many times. The CDR3 DNA follows: TGCGCCAGCAGCCAAGCGGGTTATGGCTACACCTTC. Translation: CASSQAGYGYTF. The chain combines TRBV4-3 with TRBJ1-2; D gene ambiguous. Germline CDR1 reads LGHNA; CDR2 reads YSLEER. Trimming cost V 1 base and J 5 bases, with 5 bases left between them. The CDR3 covers 12 residues.

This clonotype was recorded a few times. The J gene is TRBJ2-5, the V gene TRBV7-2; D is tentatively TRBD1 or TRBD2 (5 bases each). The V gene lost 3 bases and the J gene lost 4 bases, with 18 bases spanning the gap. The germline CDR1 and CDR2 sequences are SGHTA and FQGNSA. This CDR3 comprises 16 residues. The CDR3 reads CASSFNPPGRAETQYF. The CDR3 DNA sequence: TGTGCCAGCAGCTTCAATCCCCCGGGGCGCGCAGAGACCCAGTACTTC.

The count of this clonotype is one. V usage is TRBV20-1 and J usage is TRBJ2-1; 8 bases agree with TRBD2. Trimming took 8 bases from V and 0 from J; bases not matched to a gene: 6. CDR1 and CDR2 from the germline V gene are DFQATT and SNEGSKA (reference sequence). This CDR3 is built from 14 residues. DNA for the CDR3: TGCAGTCCCTGGACTAGCTACTCCTACAATGAGCAGTTCTTC. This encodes CSPWTSYSYNEQFF.

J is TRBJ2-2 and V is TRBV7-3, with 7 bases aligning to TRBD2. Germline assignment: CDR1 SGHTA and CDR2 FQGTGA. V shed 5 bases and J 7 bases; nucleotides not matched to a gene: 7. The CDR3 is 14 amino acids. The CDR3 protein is CASSPGVAGGELFF. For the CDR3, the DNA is TGTGCCAGCAGCCCTGGAGTAGCGGGCGGGGAGCTGTTTTTT.

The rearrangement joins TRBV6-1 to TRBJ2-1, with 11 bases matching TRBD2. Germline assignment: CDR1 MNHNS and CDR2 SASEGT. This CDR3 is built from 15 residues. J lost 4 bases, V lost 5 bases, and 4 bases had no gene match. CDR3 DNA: TGTGCCAGCAGTCCTAGCGGGAGGTATTACAATGAGCAGTTCTTC. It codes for CASSPSGRYYNEQFF.

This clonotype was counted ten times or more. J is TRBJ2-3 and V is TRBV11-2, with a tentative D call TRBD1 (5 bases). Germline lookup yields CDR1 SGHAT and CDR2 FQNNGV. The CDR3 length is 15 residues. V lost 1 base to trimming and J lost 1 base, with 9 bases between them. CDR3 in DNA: TGTGCCAGCAGCTTAGGTACCAGGGGCACAGATACGCAGTATTTT. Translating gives CASSLGTRGTDTQYF.

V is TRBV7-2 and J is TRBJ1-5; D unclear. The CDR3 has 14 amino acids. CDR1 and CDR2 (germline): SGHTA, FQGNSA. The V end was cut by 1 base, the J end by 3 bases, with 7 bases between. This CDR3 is CASSLGSFNQPQHF. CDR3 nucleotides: TGTGCCAGCAGCTTAGGGTCGTTCAATCAGCCCCAGCATTTT. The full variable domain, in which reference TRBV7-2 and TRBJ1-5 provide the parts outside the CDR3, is GAGVSQSPSNKVTEKGKDVELRCDPISGHTALYWYRQSLGQGLEFLIYFQGNSAPDKSGLPSDRFSAERTGGSVSTLTIQRTQQEDSAVYLCASSLGSFNQPQHFGDGTRLSIL.

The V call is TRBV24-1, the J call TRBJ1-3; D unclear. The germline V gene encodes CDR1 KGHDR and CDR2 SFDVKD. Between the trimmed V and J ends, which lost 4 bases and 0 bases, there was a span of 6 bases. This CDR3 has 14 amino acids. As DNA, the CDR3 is TGTGCCACCAGTGACTCAACCTCTGGAAACACCATATATTTT. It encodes CATSDSTSGNTIYF.

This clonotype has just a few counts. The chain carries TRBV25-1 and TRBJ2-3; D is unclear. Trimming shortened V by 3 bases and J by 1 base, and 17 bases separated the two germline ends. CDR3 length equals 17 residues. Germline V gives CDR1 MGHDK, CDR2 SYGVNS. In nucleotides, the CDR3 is TGTGCCAGCAGTGATCGCCGCCCTCGTTGGGGCACAGATACGCAGTATTTT. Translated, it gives CASSDRRPRWGTDTQYF.

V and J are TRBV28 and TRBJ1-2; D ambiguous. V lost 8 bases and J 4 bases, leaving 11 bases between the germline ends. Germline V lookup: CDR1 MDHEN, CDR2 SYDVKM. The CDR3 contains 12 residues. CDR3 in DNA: TGTGCCAGCGAGAGATGGGGCTATGGCTACACCTTC. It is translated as CASERWGYGYTF.

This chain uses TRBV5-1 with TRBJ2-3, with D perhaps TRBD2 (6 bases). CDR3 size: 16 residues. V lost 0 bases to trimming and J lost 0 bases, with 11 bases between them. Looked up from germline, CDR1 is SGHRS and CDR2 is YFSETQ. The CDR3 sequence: CASSLGRDSSTDTQYF. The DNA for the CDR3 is TGCGCCAGCAGCTTGGGGCGGGATAGTAGCACAGATACGCAGTATTTT.

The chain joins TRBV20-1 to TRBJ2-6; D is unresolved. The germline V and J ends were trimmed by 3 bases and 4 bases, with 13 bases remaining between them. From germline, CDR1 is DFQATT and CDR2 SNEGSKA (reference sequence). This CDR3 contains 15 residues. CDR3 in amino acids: CSARWPPSGANVLTF. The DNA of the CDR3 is TGCAGTGCTAGGTGGCCTCCCTCGGGGGCCAACGTCCTGACTTTC.

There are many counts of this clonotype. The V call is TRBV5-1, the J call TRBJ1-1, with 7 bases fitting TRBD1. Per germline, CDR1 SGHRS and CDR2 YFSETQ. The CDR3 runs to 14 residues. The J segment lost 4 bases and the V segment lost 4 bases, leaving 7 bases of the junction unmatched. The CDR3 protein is CASSTGTVLTEAFF. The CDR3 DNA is TGCGCCAGCAGCACCGGGACAGTTCTCACTGAAGCTTTCTTT.

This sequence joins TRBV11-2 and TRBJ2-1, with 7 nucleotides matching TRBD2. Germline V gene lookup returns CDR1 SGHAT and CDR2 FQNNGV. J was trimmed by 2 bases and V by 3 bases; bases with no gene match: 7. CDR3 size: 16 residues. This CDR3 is CASSFLTSEPYNEQFF. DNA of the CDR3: TGTGCCAGCAGCTTCCTTACTAGCGAACCCTACAATGAGCAGTTCTTC.